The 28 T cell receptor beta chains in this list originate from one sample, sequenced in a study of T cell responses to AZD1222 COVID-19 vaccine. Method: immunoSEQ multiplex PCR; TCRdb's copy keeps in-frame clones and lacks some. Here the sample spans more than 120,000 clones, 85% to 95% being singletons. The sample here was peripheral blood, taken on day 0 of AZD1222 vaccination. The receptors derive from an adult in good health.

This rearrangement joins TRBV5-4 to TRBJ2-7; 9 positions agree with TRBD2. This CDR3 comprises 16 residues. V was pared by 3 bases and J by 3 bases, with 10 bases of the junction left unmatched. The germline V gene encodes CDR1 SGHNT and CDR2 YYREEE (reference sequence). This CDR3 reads CASSSPSAGGLYEQYF. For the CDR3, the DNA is TGTGCCAGCAGCTCGCCCAGCGCGGGAGGGCTCTACGAGCAGTACTTC.

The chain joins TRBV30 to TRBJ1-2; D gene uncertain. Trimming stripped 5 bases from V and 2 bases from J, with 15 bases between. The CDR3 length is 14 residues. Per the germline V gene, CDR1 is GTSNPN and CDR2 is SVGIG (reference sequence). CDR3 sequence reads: CAWGVGFSNYGYTF. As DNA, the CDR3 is TGTGCCTGGGGGGTGGGCTTTTCGAACTATGGCTACACCTTC.

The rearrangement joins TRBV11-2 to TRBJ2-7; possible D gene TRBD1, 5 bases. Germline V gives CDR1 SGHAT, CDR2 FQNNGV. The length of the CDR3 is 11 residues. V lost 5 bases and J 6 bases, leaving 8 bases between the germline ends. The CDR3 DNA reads TGTGCCAGCAGCCCCAGGGCCGAGCAGTACTTC. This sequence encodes CASSPRAEQYF.

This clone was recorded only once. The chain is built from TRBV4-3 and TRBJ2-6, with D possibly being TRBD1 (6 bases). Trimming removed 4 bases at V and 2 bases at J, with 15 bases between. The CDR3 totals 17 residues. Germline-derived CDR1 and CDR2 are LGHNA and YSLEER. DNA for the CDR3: TGCGCCAGCAGCCCAGTAGGCAGGGGAGCTGGGGCCAACGTCCTGACTTTC. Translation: CASSPVGRGAGANVLTF.

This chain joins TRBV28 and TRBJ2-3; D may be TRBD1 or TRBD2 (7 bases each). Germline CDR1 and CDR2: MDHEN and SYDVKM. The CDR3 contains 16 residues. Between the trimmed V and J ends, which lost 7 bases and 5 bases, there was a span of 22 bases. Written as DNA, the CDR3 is TGTGCCAGCAAACATAGTGGGAGGGGGCGGGGAGATACGCAGTATTTT. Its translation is CASKHSGRGRGDTQYF.

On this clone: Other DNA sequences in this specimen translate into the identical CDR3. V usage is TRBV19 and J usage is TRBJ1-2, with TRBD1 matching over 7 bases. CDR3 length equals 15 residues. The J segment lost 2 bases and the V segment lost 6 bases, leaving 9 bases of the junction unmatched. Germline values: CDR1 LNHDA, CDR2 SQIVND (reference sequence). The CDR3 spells CASRVQGGRNYGYTF. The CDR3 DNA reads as TGTGCCAGTAGGGTCCAGGGGGGTCGCAACTATGGCTACACCTTC.

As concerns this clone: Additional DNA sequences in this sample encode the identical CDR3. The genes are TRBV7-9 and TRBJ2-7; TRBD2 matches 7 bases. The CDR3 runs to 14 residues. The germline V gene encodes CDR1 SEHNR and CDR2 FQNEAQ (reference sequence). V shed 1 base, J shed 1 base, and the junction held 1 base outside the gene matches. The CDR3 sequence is CASSLGGGSYEQYF. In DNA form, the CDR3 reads TGTGCCAGCAGCTTAGGGGGAGGGTCCTACGAGCAGTACTTC.

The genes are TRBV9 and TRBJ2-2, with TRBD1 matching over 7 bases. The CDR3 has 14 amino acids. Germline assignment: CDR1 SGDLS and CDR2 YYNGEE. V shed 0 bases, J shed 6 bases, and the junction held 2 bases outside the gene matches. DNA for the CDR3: TGTGCCAGCAGCGTAGTACAGGGGTCCGGGGAGCTGTTTTTT. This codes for CASSVVQGSGELFF.

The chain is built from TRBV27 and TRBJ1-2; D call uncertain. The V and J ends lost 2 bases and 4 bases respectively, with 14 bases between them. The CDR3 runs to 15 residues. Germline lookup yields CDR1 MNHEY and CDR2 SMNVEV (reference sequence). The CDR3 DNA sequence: TGTGCCAGCAGTTTAGAGGGTTCCCTCCTCTATGGCTACACCTTC. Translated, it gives CASSLEGSLLYGYTF.

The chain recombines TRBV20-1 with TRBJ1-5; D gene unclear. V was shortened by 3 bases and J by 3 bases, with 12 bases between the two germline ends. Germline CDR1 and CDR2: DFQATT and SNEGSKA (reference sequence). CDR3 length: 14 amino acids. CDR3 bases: TGCAGTGCTAGTGGTGGACGAGTCAATCAGCCCCAGCATTTT. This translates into CSASGGRVNQPQHF.

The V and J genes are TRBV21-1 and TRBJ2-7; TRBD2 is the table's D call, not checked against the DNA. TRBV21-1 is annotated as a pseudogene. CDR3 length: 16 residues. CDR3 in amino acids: CASSTWEGKYSYEQYF. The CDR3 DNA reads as TGTGCCAGCAGCACCTGGGAGGGAAAATACTCCTACGAGCAGTACTTC.

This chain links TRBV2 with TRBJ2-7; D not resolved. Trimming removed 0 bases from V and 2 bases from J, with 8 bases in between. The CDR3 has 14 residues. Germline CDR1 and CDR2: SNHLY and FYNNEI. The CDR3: CASSEAGRAYEQYF. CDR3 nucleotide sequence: TGTGCCAGCAGTGAAGCGGGAAGGGCCTACGAGCAGTACTTC.

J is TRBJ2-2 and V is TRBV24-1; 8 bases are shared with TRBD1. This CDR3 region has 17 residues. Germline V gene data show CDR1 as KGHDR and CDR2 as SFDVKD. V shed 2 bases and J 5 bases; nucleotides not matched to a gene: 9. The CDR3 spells CATSDSEDRVPTGELFF. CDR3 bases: TGTGCCACCAGTGATTCCGAGGACAGGGTCCCAACCGGGGAGCTGTTTTTT.

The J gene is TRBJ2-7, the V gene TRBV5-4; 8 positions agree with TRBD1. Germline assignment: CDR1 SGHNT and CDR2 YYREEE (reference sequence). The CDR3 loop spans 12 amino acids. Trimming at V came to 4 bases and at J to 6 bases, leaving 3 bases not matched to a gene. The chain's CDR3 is CASSPDRVEQYF. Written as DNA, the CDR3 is TGTGCCAGCAGCCCGGACAGGGTCGAGCAGTACTTC.

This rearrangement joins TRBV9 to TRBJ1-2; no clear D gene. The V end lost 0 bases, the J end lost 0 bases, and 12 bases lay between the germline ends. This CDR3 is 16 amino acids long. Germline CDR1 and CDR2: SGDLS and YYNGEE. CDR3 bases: TGTGCCAGCAGCGTAGCCCTCGACGGACCTAACTATGGCTACACCTTC. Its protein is CASSVALDGPNYGYTF.

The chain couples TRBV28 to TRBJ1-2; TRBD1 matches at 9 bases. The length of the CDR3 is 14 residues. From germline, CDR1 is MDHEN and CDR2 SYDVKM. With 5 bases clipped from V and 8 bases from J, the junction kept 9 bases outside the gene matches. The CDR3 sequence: CASSGGQGVGGYTF. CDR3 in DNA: TGTGCCAGCAGTGGGGGACAGGGAGTAGGGGGCTACACCTTC.

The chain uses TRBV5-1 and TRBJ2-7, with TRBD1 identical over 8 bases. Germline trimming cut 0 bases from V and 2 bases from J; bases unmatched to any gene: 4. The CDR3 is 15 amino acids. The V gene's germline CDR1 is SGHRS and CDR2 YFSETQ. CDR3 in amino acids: CASSLVPGQAYEQYF. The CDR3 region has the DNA TGCGCCAGCAGCTTGGTTCCGGGACAGGCCTACGAGCAGTACTTC.

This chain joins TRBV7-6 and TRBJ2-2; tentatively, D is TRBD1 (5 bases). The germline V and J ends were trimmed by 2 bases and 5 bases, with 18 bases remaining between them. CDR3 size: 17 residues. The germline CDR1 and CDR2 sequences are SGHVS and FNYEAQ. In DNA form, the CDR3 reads TGTGCCAGCAGCTTACATCCCCTCCAGGGCGGAACCGGGGAGCTGTTTTTT. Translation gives CASSLHPLQGGTGELFF.

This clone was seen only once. The CDR3 DNA sequence: TGTGCCAGCAGCTTGGGACAGGGCGCCGGGGAGCTGTTTTTT. This gives the protein CASSLGQGAGELFF. The rearrangement links TRBV5-4 to TRBJ2-2; 7 nucleotides align to TRBD1. This CDR3 comprises 14 residues. Germline CDR1 is SGHNT and CDR2 is YYREEE (reference sequence). J lost 6 bases, V lost 0 bases, and 2 bases had no gene match.

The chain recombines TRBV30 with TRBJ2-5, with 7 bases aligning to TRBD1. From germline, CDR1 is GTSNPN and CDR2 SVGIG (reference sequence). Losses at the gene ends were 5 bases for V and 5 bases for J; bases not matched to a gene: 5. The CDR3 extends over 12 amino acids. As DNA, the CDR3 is TGTGCCTGGGACAGGGCACTGGAGACCCAGTACTTC. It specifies CAWDRALETQYF.

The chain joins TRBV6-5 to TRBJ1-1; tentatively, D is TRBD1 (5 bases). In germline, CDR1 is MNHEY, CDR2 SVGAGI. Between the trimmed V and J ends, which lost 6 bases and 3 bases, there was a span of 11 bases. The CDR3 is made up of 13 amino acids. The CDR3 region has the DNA TGTGCCAGCAGATTGGGGGGTGACACTGAAGCTTTCTTT. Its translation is CASRLGGDTEAFF.

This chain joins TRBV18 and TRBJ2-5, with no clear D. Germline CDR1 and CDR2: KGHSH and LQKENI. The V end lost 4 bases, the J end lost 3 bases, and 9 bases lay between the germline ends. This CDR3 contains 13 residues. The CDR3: CASSHYEEETQYF. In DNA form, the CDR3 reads TGTGCCAGCTCACATTATGAGGAAGAGACCCAGTACTTC.

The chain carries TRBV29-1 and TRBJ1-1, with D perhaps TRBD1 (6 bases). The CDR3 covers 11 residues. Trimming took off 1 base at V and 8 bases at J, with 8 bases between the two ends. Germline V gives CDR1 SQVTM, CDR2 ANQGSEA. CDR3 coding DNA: TGCAGCGTTGAAGGTACAGGGGAAGCTTTCTTT. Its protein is CSVEGTGEAFF.

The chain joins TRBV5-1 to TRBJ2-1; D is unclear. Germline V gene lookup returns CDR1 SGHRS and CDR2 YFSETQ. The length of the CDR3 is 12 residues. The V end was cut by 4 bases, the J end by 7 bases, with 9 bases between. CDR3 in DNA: TGCGCCAGCAGCGAGAACATGAATGAGCAGTTCTTC. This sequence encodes CASSENMNEQFF.

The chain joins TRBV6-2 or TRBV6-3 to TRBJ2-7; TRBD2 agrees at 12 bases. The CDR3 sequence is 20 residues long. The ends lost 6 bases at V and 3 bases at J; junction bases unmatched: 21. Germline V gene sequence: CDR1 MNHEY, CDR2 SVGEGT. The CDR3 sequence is CASSPLPSGGVLKGFYEQYF. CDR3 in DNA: TGTGCCAGCAGCCCCCTGCCTAGCGGGGGGGTCCTAAAGGGATTCTACGAGCAGTACTTC.

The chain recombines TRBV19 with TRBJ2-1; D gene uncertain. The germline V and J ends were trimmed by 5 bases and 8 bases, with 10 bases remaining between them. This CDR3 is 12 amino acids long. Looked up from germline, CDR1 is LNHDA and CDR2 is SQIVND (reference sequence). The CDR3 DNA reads TGTGCCAGTAGTTGGCCCGGCGATGAGCAGTTCTTC. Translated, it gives CASSWPGDEQFF. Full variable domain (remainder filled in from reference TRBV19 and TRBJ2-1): DGGITQSPKYLFRKEGQNVTLSCEQNLNHDAMYWYRQDPGQGLRLIYYSQIVNDFQKGDIAEGYSVSREKKESFPLTVTSAQKNPTAFYLCASSWPGDEQFFGPGTRLTVL.

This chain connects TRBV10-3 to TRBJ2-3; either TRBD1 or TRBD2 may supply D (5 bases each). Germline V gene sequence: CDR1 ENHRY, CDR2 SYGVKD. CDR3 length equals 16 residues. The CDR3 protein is CATSTGREGGTDTQYF. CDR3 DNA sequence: TGTGCTACTAGTACAGGCCGAGAGGGTGGCACAGATACGCAGTATTTT.

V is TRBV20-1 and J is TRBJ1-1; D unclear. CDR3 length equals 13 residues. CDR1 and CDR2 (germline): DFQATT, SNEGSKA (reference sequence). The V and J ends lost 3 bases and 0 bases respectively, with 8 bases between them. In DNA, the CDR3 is TGCAGTGCTAGTCGGGCCCTGAACACTGAAGCTTTCTTT. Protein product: CSASRALNTEAFF.